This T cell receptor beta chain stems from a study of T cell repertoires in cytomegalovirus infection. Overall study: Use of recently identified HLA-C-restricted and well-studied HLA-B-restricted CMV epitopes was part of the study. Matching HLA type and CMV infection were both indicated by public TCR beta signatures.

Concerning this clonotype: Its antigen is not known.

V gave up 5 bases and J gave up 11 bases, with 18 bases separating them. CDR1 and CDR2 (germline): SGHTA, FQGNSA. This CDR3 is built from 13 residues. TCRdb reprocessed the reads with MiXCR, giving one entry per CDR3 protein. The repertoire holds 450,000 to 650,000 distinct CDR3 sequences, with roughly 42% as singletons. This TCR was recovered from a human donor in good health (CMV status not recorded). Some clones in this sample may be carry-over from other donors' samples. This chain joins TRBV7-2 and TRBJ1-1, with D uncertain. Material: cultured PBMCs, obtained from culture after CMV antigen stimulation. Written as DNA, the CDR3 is TGTGCCAGCAGCCGAGCCTCGGACGTCGGGGCTTTCTTT. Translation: CASSRASDVGAFF.